The 22 T cell receptor beta chains below come from one sample, sequenced in a study of shared clonotypes between healthy human individuals. The protocol was immunoSEQ multiplex PCR, while the TCRdb copy is restricted to in-frame clones and leaves out a portion. The sample includes about 1 million clones, around 74% of them seen just once. Sequencing input: memory CD4+ T cells sorted from blood. Subset denoted: CD45RA-negative fraction. The receptors were sampled from a man between 18 and 35 years old in good health.

The rearrangement joins TRBV29-1 to TRBJ2-1; D remains ambiguous. Trimming stripped 2 bases from V and 3 bases from J, with 5 bases between. The CDR3 runs 12 residues. The V gene's germline CDR1 is SQVTM and CDR2 ANQGSEA. CDR3 residues: CSVEKNYNEQFF. The CDR3 DNA reads as TGCAGCGTTGAAAAAAACTACAATGAGCAGTTCTTC.

The DNA for the CDR3 is TGTGCCAGCAGCGTTGCCGAAGAGACCCAGTACTTC. This encodes CASSVAEETQYF. This sequence joins TRBV5-4 and TRBJ2-5, with D unresolved. The germline V gene encodes CDR1 SGHNT and CDR2 YYREEE (reference sequence). The CDR3 extends over 12 amino acids. Between the trimmed V and J ends, which lost 4 bases and 3 bases, there was a span of 7 bases.

This clone has only a few counts. The chain has TRBV19 and TRBJ2-4; 7 bases are a match to TRBD1. Germline assignment: CDR1 LNHDA and CDR2 SQIVND (reference sequence). CDR3 size: 14 residues. V lost 4 bases to trimming and J lost 6 bases; unmatched junction nucleotides: 6. The CDR3 here is CASSTRQGGNIQYF. DNA for the CDR3: TGTGCCAGTAGTACCAGACAGGGCGGAAACATTCAGTACTTC.

The V call is TRBV9, the J call TRBJ1-2; D gene uncertain. Trimming removed 0 bases at V and 3 bases at J, with 15 bases between. CDR1 and CDR2 from the germline V gene are SGDLS and YYNGEE. This CDR3 comprises 16 residues. The CDR3 DNA sequence: TGTGCCAGCAGCGTAGCGGAGACGCGAGTCGACTATGGCTACACCTTC. Amino acid sequence: CASSVAETRVDYGYTF.

The chain recombines TRBV9 with TRBJ1-6; the D gene is possibly TRBD1 (5 bases). Trimming took 5 bases from V and 6 from J, leaving 12 bases between them. There are 14 residues in the CDR3. Germline CDR1 and CDR2: SGDLS and YYNGEE. The CDR3 bases are TGTGCCAGCAGTGCCAGGGTCACTAATTCACCCCTCCACTTT. Its translation is CASSARVTNSPLHF.

In DNA, the CDR3 is TGTGCCAGCAGCCTGCCCGGGGCGGGTGGAGAGACCCAGTACTTC. Translation: CASSLPGAGGETQYF. The gene calls are TRBV7-9 and TRBJ2-7; D tentatively fits TRBD1 or TRBD2 (5 bases each). Gene TRBJ2-5 matches the end of the DNA better, so the J call may be wrong. The CDR3 contains 15 residues. CDR1 and CDR2 (germline): SEHNR, FQNEAQ (reference sequence).

The rearrangement joins TRBV28 to TRBJ1-3; possible D gene TRBD1, 5 bases. Trimming stripped 4 bases from V and 0 bases from J, with 16 bases between. In germline, CDR1 is MDHEN, CDR2 SYDVKM. This CDR3 has 17 residues. CDR3 in DNA: TGTGCCAGCAGTTACCGTGGGGGTACGGTCTCTGGAAACACCATATATTTT. It translates to CASSYRGGTVSGNTIYF.

The V and J genes are TRBV2 and TRBJ2-5; D unclear. Trimming took off 9 bases at V and 4 bases at J, with 15 bases between the two ends. Germline V gene data show CDR1 as SNHLY and CDR2 as FYNNEI. This CDR3 has 13 amino acids. Here the CDR3 DNA reads TGTGCCAGTGGTTTTGTTACCCCAGAGACCCAGTACTTC. Its translation is CASGFVTPETQYF. The full variable domain, its missing parts supplied by reference TRBV2 and TRBJ2-5, is EPEVTQTPSHQVTQMGQEVILRCVPISNHLYFYWYRQILGQKVEFLVSFYNNEISEKSEIFDDQFSVERPDGSNFTLKIRSTKLEDSAMYFCASGFVTPETQYFGPGTRLLVL.

The chain links TRBV4-2 to TRBJ1-2, with D perhaps TRBD1 (5 bases). This CDR3 comprises 16 residues. CDR1 and CDR2 (germline): LGHNA, YNFKEQ. Trimming removed 0 bases from V and 1 base from J, with 12 bases in between. This CDR3 is CASSQDGGSLNYGYTF. CDR3 nucleotide sequence: TGTGCCAGCAGCCAAGACGGGGGGTCCCTTAACTATGGCTACACCTTC.

The chain has TRBV4-3 and TRBJ2-1; weak D call: TRBD1 (5 bases). Trimming stripped 3 bases from V and 0 bases from J, with 21 bases between. Germline values: CDR1 LGHNA, CDR2 YSLEER. The CDR3 covers 19 residues. This chain's CDR3 is CASSQKGKQLGHSYNEQFF. In nucleotides, the CDR3 is TGCGCCAGCAGCCAGAAAGGGAAGCAACTTGGACACTCCTACAATGAGCAGTTCTTC.

The CDR3 reads CASSLGGPGPPNQPQHF. DNA of the CDR3: TGTGCCAGCAGTCTGGGGGGCCCAGGCCCTCCCAATCAGCCCCAGCATTTT. The rearrangement joins TRBV28 to TRBJ1-5; tentatively, D is TRBD1 (6 bases). CDR1 and CDR2 from the germline V gene are MDHEN and SYDVKM. V lost 5 bases and J 3 bases, leaving 20 bases between the germline ends. The CDR3 length is 17 residues.

The V call is TRBV7-9, the J call TRBJ2-5, with D tentatively TRBD2 (6 bases). CDR1 is SEHNR and CDR2 is FQNEAQ in the germline V gene (reference sequence). The CDR3 length is 14 residues. Trimming shortened V by 2 bases and J by 7 bases, and 14 bases separated the two germline ends. The CDR3 nucleotides read TGTGCCAGCAGCTTACCGACTAGTTTTGTGACCCAGTACTTC. Translating it yields CASSLPTSFVTQYF.

This chain joins TRBV19 and TRBJ2-3; TRBD1 matches at 8 bases. The V gene's germline CDR1 is LNHDA and CDR2 SQIVND (reference sequence). There are 13 residues in the CDR3. With 10 bases clipped from V and 2 bases from J, the junction kept 5 bases outside the gene matches. CDR3 coding DNA: TGTGCCACCCGACAGGGGTCCACAGATACGCAGTATTTT. It specifies CATRQGSTDTQYF.

This clone was observed a few times. The genes are TRBV6-1 and TRBJ2-1; perhaps TRBD1 as D (5 bases). CDR1 and CDR2 (germline): MNHNS, SASEGT. The CDR3 covers 15 residues. The V end lost 2 bases, the J end lost 0 bases, and 8 bases lay between the germline ends. In DNA form, the CDR3 reads TGTGCCAGCAGTGAACTGGGGCTCTCCTACAATGAGCAGTTCTTC. This encodes CASSELGLSYNEQFF.

This rearrangement joins TRBV28 to TRBJ2-7; 9 bases are a match to TRBD1. The CDR3 loop spans 15 amino acids. After removal of 3 bases from V and 1 base from J, the junction contained 4 bases not matched to a gene. Germline V lookup: CDR1 MDHEN, CDR2 SYDVKM. In DNA, the CDR3 is TGTGCCAGCAGTTTCGGGACAGGGAGTTCCTACGAGCAGTACTTC. Translated, it gives CASSFGTGSSYEQYF.

V is TRBV18 and J is TRBJ2-2; 8 nucleotides line up with TRBD1. J was trimmed by 2 bases and V by 3 bases; bases with no gene match: 8. The CDR3 contains 17 residues. Germline assignment: CDR1 KGHSH and CDR2 LQKENI. The CDR3 bases are TGTGCCAGCTCACCTCCCGGACAGGGAACAAACACCGGGGAGCTGTTTTTT. Translation: CASSPPGQGTNTGELFF.

This chain joins TRBV2 and TRBJ2-7; the D is unclear. The CDR3 is 13 residues long. Deletions cut 4 bases from V and 6 bases from J, with 13 bases between. The germline V gene encodes CDR1 SNHLY and CDR2 FYNNEI. The CDR3 bases are TGTGCCAGCAGTGTGACTGAGGTCTCCGAGCAGTACTTC. Translating gives CASSVTEVSEQYF.

The gene calls are TRBV7-2 and TRBJ2-7; no reliable D call. Trimming removed 2 bases at V and 3 bases at J, with 8 bases between. Per the germline V gene, CDR1 is SGHTA and CDR2 is FQGNSA. The CDR3 totals 13 residues. CDR3 loop: CASSLSEYYEQYF. The CDR3 region has the DNA TGTGCCAGCAGCTTAAGCGAGTACTACGAGCAGTACTTC.

V is TRBV5-1 and J is TRBJ2-2; tentative D call: TRBD2 (5 bases). This CDR3 has 14 residues. Trimming shortened V by 1 base and J by 4 bases, and 8 bases separated the two germline ends. Germline loops: CDR1 SGHRS, CDR2 YFSETQ. CDR3 in amino acids: CASSLLAPTGELFF. The CDR3 bases are TGCGCCAGCAGCTTGCTAGCCCCCACCGGGGAGCTGTTTTTT.

The V gene is TRBV7-2, the J gene TRBJ2-2, with D tentatively TRBD2 (6 bases). Germline V gene lookup returns CDR1 SGHTA and CDR2 FQGNSA. The CDR3 runs 17 residues. V was pared by 0 bases and J by 1 base, with 12 bases between. CDR3 bases: TGTGCCAGCAGCTTAGCGGGGAGGCCACGGAACACCGGGGAGCTGTTTTTT. Translated, it gives CASSLAGRPRNTGELFF.

On this clone: A far larger clone is just one base off, so this is likely a read error. The chain employs TRBV5-4 and TRBJ1-2, with TRBD1 as a possible D gene (5 bases). The CDR3 has 15 residues. CDR1 is SGHNT, CDR2 YYREEE, per germline (reference sequence). This CDR3 reads CASSQLTQGNYSYTF. CDR3 nucleotides: TGTGCCAGCAGCCAGTTAACCCAGGGCAACTATAGCTACACCTTC.

CDR3 nucleotide sequence: TGTGCCATCAGTCCTGGGAACAATCAGCCCCAGCATTTT. It yields the protein CAISPGNNQPQHF. The rearrangement joins TRBV10-3 to TRBJ1-5; no clear D gene. This CDR3 region has 13 residues. In germline, CDR1 is ENHRY, CDR2 SYGVKD. V gave up 5 bases and J gave up 3 bases, with 8 bases separating them.